This entry concerns a single T cell receptor (beta chain). Its antigen is not identified. V dropped 3 bases and J dropped 6 bases, with 13 bases sitting between them. There are 13 residues in the CDR3. Germline CDR1 and CDR2: GTSNPN and SVGIG (reference sequence). This specimen comes from a study of blood T cells in healthy people across ages. A second roughly 6 to 12 cycle PCR used barcoded and J-beta primers. Each of the cDNA molecules was tagged by a template-switch adaptor with 12 random nucleotides. Each CDR3 protein is one row after TCRdb ran MiXCR on the 5' RACE reads. The sample gives around 1.5 million distinct CDR3 sequences, approximately 59% of which show up once; under 8.5% is in the top ten. Broader study findings: The long-lived group displayed more naive CD4+ cells, plus higher diversity, than the aged donors did.

The chain combines TRBV30 with TRBJ2-3; no firm D call. The sequenced sample consisted of blood. The TCR sequence derives from a man in his late teens or twenties in good health. The CDR3 DNA reads as TGTGCCTGGAGCACCCTGCTGATGGATACGCAGTATTTT. Its protein product is CAWSTLLMDTQYF.